A single sample gave rise to the 19 T cell receptor beta chains below, sequenced in a study of beta chain features in type 1 diabetes. Every bit of the isolated RNA underwent reverse transcription, so sequencing read expressed TCRB transcripts. Using immunoSEQ multiplex PCR, the repertoire was profiled, and TCRdb retains in-frame clones only, with some absent. The table records under 250,000 clones, around an eighth of them present only once. Specimen: naive CD4+ T cells from blood. Source of these receptors: a woman aged 40 to 50 in good health.

This clone was detected many times. This chain connects TRBV13 to TRBJ2-1; the match to TRBD2 covers 8 bases. The CDR3 consists of 12 residues. CDR1 PRHDT and CDR2 FYEKMQ come from the germline V gene (reference sequence). Germline trimming cut 5 bases from V and 11 bases from J; bases unmatched to any gene: 5. The CDR3 coding sequence is TGTGCCAGCAGCCCCCGGACTAGCCAGCAGTTCTTC. Its translation: CASSPRTSQQFF.

The chain is built from TRBV5-1 and TRBJ1-1, with TRBD1 matching over 8 bases. Germline V lookup: CDR1 SGHRS, CDR2 YFSETQ. This CDR3 comprises 13 residues. The V segment lost 0 bases and the J segment 8 bases; nucleotides outside the gene matches: 3. The chain's CDR3 is CASSLAQGGEAFF. CDR3 nucleotide sequence: TGCGCCAGCAGCTTGGCACAGGGGGGAGAAGCTTTCTTT.

This clone showed up just a few times. V is TRBV7-2 and J is TRBJ1-2; D remains unclear. CDR3 size: 12 residues. Looked up from germline, CDR1 is SGHTA and CDR2 is FQGNSA. V was cut by 7 bases and J by 8 bases, with 14 bases left in between. CDR3 region: CASTREGIGYTF. DNA for the CDR3: TGTGCCAGCACCCGAGAGGGAATCGGCTACACCTTC.

This chain joins TRBV9 and TRBJ2-1; the match to TRBD2 covers 13 bases. Trimming cost V 4 bases and J 4 bases; bases outside gene matches: 11. This CDR3 is built from 18 residues. Per germline, CDR1 SGDLS and CDR2 YYNGEE. Written as DNA, the CDR3 is TGTGCCAGCAGCCCAAACCCGGGACTAGCGGGGAGTTACAATGAGCAGTTCTTC. Protein: CASSPNPGLAGSYNEQFF.

This clone came up a few times. The chain links TRBV4-1 to TRBJ1-5, with TRBD1 as a possible D gene (6 bases). V was shortened by 5 bases and J by 4 bases, with 15 bases between the two germline ends. The CDR3 is 15 amino acids. Germline loops: CDR1 MGHRA, CDR2 YSYEKL. The CDR3 is CASSGMTGRNQPQHF. Here the CDR3 DNA reads TGCGCCAGCAGCGGGATGACAGGCCGAAATCAGCCCCAGCATTTT.

This clone turned up a few times. This chain links TRBV10-3 with TRBJ2-6; 9 nucleotides align to TRBD1. Per germline, CDR1 ENHRY and CDR2 SYGVKD. The CDR3 has 17 residues. V shed 4 bases and J 0 bases; nucleotides not matched to a gene: 4. DNA for the CDR3: TGTGCCATCAGTGCCGGACAGGGGAGCTCTGGGGCCAACGTCCTGACTTTC. It codes for CAISAGQGSSGANVLTF.

The chain couples TRBV6-5 to TRBJ2-3; 9 nucleotides match TRBD1. Trimming took 6 bases from V and 3 from J; bases not matched to a gene: 4. CDR3 length equals 14 residues. CDR1 and CDR2 (germline): MNHEY, SVGAGI. This CDR3 is CASSRGQGTDTQYF. In DNA, the CDR3 is TGTGCCAGCAGCCGTGGACAGGGGACAGATACGCAGTATTTT.

This chain connects TRBV7-2 to TRBJ2-7; the D gene is possibly TRBD2 (5 bases). Germline V lookup: CDR1 SGHTA, CDR2 FQGNSA. This CDR3 comprises 12 residues. V lost 2 bases and J 12 bases, leaving 14 bases between the germline ends. The CDR3 region is CASSLLGSQLYF. The CDR3 region has the DNA TGTGCCAGCAGCTTATTAGGGAGTCAACTGTACTTC.

CDR3 sequence reads: CASSLASGGLQYF. DNA for the CDR3: TGTGCCAGCAGCTTAGCTAGCGGGGGCCTTCAGTATTTT. The V gene is TRBV7-6, the J gene TRBJ2-3; TRBD2 aligns across 9 bases. The CDR3 totals 13 residues. Looked up from germline, CDR1 is SGHVS and CDR2 is FNYEAQ. After removal of 0 bases from V and 12 bases from J, the junction contained 4 bases not matched to a gene.

This sequence joins TRBV7-9 and TRBJ2-2; 10 bases align to TRBD2. The CDR3 length is 18 residues. V trimming: 2 bases; J trimming: 1 base; junction bases outside the gene matches: 7. The germline V gene encodes CDR1 SEHNR and CDR2 FQNEAQ (reference sequence). The CDR3 loop is CASSLRASGGENTGELFF. The CDR3 region has the DNA TGTGCCAGCAGCTTAAGAGCGAGCGGGGGGGAGAACACCGGGGAGCTGTTTTTT.

This chain uses TRBV10-1 with TRBJ2-1; D may be TRBD1 (5 bases). Germline-derived CDR1 and CDR2 are WNHNN and SYGVQD (reference sequence). This CDR3 contains 13 residues. Trimming took 4 bases from V and 7 from J, leaving 11 bases between them. The CDR3 nucleotides read TGCGCCAGCAGTGGTGGGGCTCAGAATGAGCAGTTCTTC. Protein: CASSGGAQNEQFF.

The V call is TRBV27, the J call TRBJ2-7, with TRBD1 identical over 9 bases. Germline loops: CDR1 MNHEY, CDR2 SMNVEV (reference sequence). V dropped 3 bases and J dropped 6; count of bases not matched to a gene: 12. This CDR3 has 16 amino acids. The chain's CDR3 is CASSFRTGGFWSEQYF. As DNA, the CDR3 is TGTGCCAGCAGTTTCAGAACAGGGGGCTTCTGGAGCGAGCAGTACTTC.

This clone was observed a few times. V usage is TRBV11-2 and J usage is TRBJ2-3, with TRBD2 matching over 9 bases. This CDR3 has 14 residues. V shed 3 bases and J 3 bases; nucleotides not matched to a gene: 1. CDR1 and CDR2 from the germline V gene are SGHAT and FQNNGV. CDR3 loop: CASSLGLATDTQYF. The CDR3 DNA reads as TGTGCCAGCAGCTTGGGACTAGCAACAGATACGCAGTATTTT.

This chain links TRBV7-9 with TRBJ2-7; D is possibly TRBD2 (5 bases). The CDR3 has 14 amino acids. Germline assignment: CDR1 SEHNR and CDR2 FQNEAQ (reference sequence). Trimming cost V 4 bases and J 2 bases, with 12 bases left between them. The CDR3 sequence is CASSSEPGTYEQYF. CDR3 DNA: TGTGCCAGCAGCTCAGAACCGGGAACCTACGAGCAGTACTTC.

This chain uses TRBV6-1 with TRBJ1-5; TRBD1 aligns across 7 bases. V was pared by 6 bases and J by 7 bases, with 12 bases of the junction left unmatched. CDR3 length: 15 residues. Germline loops: CDR1 MNHNS, CDR2 SASEGT. This CDR3 is CASRTPDRSGQPQHF. The CDR3 bases are TGTGCCAGCAGGACGCCGGACAGGTCCGGACAGCCCCAGCATTTT.

The J gene is TRBJ2-1, the V gene TRBV7-2, with TRBD1 matching 8 bases. The V and J ends lost 5 bases and 9 bases, in that order; junction bases with no gene match: 9. The CDR3 runs to 14 residues. CDR1 SGHTA and CDR2 FQGNSA come from the germline V gene. CDR3 region: CASSPGQAYGEQFF. In nucleotides, the CDR3 is TGTGCCAGCAGCCCGGGACAGGCCTACGGTGAGCAGTTCTTC.

This clone occurred a few times. The chain is built from TRBV28 and TRBJ2-4; TRBD2 is a possible D gene (5 bases). Germline lookup yields CDR1 MDHEN and CDR2 SYDVKM. CDR3 length: 13 residues. Trimming shortened V by 3 bases and J by 9 bases, and 12 bases separated the two germline ends. Written as DNA, the CDR3 is TGTGCCAGCAGTTTCGCGGAAGGGAGCATTCAGTACTTC. Residues: CASSFAEGSIQYF.

The chain is built from TRBV15 and TRBJ2-7; tentatively, D is TRBD2 (7 bases). The germline V gene encodes CDR1 LNHNV and CDR2 YYDKDF (reference sequence). The ends were cut back, 1 base at V and 4 bases at J, with 11 bases in the middle. This CDR3 has 14 residues. The CDR3 is CATSRAGGAYEQYF. As DNA, the CDR3 is TGTGCCACCAGCAGAGCTGGGGGGGCGTACGAGCAGTACTTC.

For the CDR3, the DNA is TGTGCCAGCAGTTATCTGTGGCAGGGGGGCACTGAAGCTTTCTTT. Translating gives CASSYLWQGGTEAFF. The chain links TRBV6-6 to TRBJ1-1; 7 bases map to TRBD1. The CDR3 covers 15 residues. V shed 3 bases, J shed 4 bases, and the junction held 8 bases outside the gene matches. Looked up from germline, CDR1 is MNHNY and CDR2 is SVGAGI (reference sequence).